A selection of T cell receptor beta chains follows, all from one sample in a study of response to subunit inactivated influenza vaccine. TCRdb itself ran the RT-PCR reads through MiXCR, one entry per CDR3 protein. This table holds hundreds of thousands of distinct CDR3 sequences, approximately 14% found once. The source was PBMCs from blood, collected roughly 13 days after vaccination. The receptor set was obtained from a man aged 50 to 60 who received an inactivated influenza vaccine. Both conserved end residues are part of each CDR3. The order of the fields is clone size, J gene, V gene, D gene, CDR3 protein, CDR3 DNA. D genes are given only for firm matches. Some rows have no size entry. The others give once, few or many, or a class for an expanded clone.

clone size: .; J gene: TRBJ2-2; V gene: TRBV5-6; D gene: .; CDR3 protein: CASSDARTANTGELFF; CDR3 DNA: TGTGCCAGCAGCGATGCCCGGACAGCCAACACCGGGGAGCTGTTTTTT
clone size: many; J gene: TRBJ2-7; V gene: TRBV7-8; D gene: .; CDR3 protein: CASSLGPGQRTTYEQYF; CDR3 DNA: TGTGCCAGCAGCTTAGGACCTGGACAGAGAACTACCTACGAGCAGTACTTC
clone size: .; J gene: TRBJ2-1; V gene: TRBV7-9; D gene: .; CDR3 protein: CASSLSQGYNEQFF; CDR3 DNA: TGTGCCAGCAGCTTATCACAGGGATACAATGAGCAGTTCTTC
clone size: .; J gene: TRBJ1-2; V gene: TRBV25-1; D gene: TRBD1; CDR3 protein: CASSEWDRGFGNYGYTF; CDR3 DNA: TGTGCCAGCAGTGAGTGGGACAGAGGTTTCGGGAACTATGGCTACACCTTC
clone size: .; J gene: TRBJ1-1; V gene: TRBV20-1; D gene: TRBD1; CDR3 protein: CSASPGQARDTEAFF; CDR3 DNA: TGCAGTGCTAGCCCGGGACAGGCTAGGGACACTGAAGCTTTCTTT
clone size: .; J gene: TRBJ2-7; V gene: TRBV10-3; D gene: TRBD1; CDR3 protein: CAIMSDRVNYEQYF; CDR3 DNA: TGTGCCATCATGTCGGACAGGGTTAACTACGAGCAGTACTTC
clone size: .; J gene: TRBJ1-1; V gene: TRBV25-1; D gene: .; CDR3 protein: CASSELAGGDTEAFF; CDR3 DNA: TGTGCCAGCAGTGAATTGGCGGGGGGAGACACTGAAGCTTTCTTT
clone size: few; J gene: TRBJ1-2; V gene: TRBV10-3; D gene: .; CDR3 protein: CAISESAGGAGGYTF; CDR3 DNA: TGTGCCATCAGTGAGTCTGCGGGGGGCGCAGGTGGCTACACCTTC
clone size: many; J gene: TRBJ2-1; V gene: TRBV28; D gene: .; CDR3 protein: CASSLNSGSEQFF; CDR3 DNA: TGTGCCAGCAGTTTAAATAGCGGATCTGAGCAGTTCTTC
clone size: .; J gene: TRBJ1-4; V gene: TRBV16; D gene: .; CDR3 protein: CASSHGGKDEKLFF; CDR3 DNA: TGTGCCAGCAGCCATGGGGGGAAGGATGAAAAACTGTTTTTT
clone size: .; J gene: TRBJ1-4; V gene: TRBV21-1; D gene: .; CDR3 protein: CASSGQGAREKLFF; CDR3 DNA: TGTGCCAGCAGCGGACAGGGGGCGCGGGAAAAACTGTTTTTT
clone size: .; J gene: TRBJ2-7; V gene: TRBV7-9; D gene: .; CDR3 protein: CASSLRAGVSSYEQYF; CDR3 DNA: TGTGCCAGCAGCTTAAGGGCAGGGGTTAGCTCCTACGAGCAGTACTTC
clone size: many; J gene: TRBJ2-3; V gene: TRBV28; D gene: .; CDR3 protein: CASEGHALSTDTQYF; CDR3 DNA: TGTGCCAGCGAGGGCCACGCCCTTAGCACAGATACGCAGTATTTT
clone size: few; J gene: TRBJ2-3; V gene: TRBV11-2; D gene: .; CDR3 protein: CASSRGEGSTDTQYF; CDR3 DNA: TGTGCCAGCAGCCGAGGTGAGGGCTCCACAGATACGCAGTATTTT
clone size: .; J gene: TRBJ2-7; V gene: TRBV20-1; D gene: TRBD2; CDR3 protein: CSARVGGAGGLYEQYF; CDR3 DNA: TGCAGTGCTAGAGTCGGTGGTGCGGGAGGGTTGTACGAGCAGTACTTC
clone size: .; J gene: TRBJ2-2; V gene: TRBV10-3; D gene: TRBD2; CDR3 protein: CAISESMGGGRNTGELFF; CDR3 DNA: TGTGCCATCAGTGAGTCGATGGGCGGGGGACGGAACACCGGGGAGCTGTTTTTT
clone size: few; J gene: TRBJ2-1; V gene: TRBV5-6; D gene: .; CDR3 protein: CASSLDSLTYEQFF; CDR3 DNA: TGTGCCAGCAGCTTGGACTCGCTGACATATGAGCAGTTCTTC
clone size: few; J gene: TRBJ2-7; V gene: TRBV18; D gene: .; CDR3 protein: CASSDPGLTYEQYF; CDR3 DNA: TGTGCCAGCTCAGATCCGGGACTTACTTACGAGCAGTACTTC
clone size: .; J gene: TRBJ2-2; V gene: TRBV11-2; D gene: .; CDR3 protein: CASSVRNTGELFF; CDR3 DNA: TGTGCCAGCAGCGTCCGGAACACCGGGGAGCTGTTTTTT
clone size: many; J gene: TRBJ2-7; V gene: TRBV7-9; D gene: .; CDR3 protein: CASSLPPTTSRSYEQYF; CDR3 DNA: TGTGCCAGCAGCTTACCCCCTACAACCAGCCGGTCCTACGAGCAGTACTTC
clone size: .; J gene: TRBJ2-3; V gene: TRBV9; D gene: TRBD2; CDR3 protein: CASSPQTLAGADTQYF; CDR3 DNA: TGTGCCAGCAGCCCGCAGACACTAGCGGGAGCAGATACGCAGTATTTT
clone size: .; J gene: TRBJ1-2; V gene: TRBV18; D gene: TRBD1; CDR3 protein: CASSPMDRGYTF; CDR3 DNA: TGTGCCAGCTCACCAATGGACAGGGGCTACACCTTC
clone size: .; J gene: TRBJ2-5; V gene: TRBV5-1; D gene: .; CDR3 protein: CASYTGPADQETQYF; CDR3 DNA: TGCGCCAGCTATACAGGGCCAGCGGACCAAGAGACCCAGTACTTC
clone size: .; J gene: TRBJ2-5; V gene: TRBV24-1; D gene: TRBD1; CDR3 protein: CATSDQDRGQETQYF; CDR3 DNA: TGTGCCACCAGTGACCAAGACAGGGGGCAAGAGACCCAGTACTTC
clone size: .; J gene: TRBJ2-7; V gene: TRBV27; D gene: .; CDR3 protein: CASSLIRTDNSYEQYF; CDR3 DNA: TGTGCCAGCAGTTTAATAAGGACAGATAACTCCTACGAGCAGTACTTC
clone size: few; J gene: TRBJ2-2; V gene: TRBV4-2; D gene: .; CDR3 protein: CASSQDRGNTGELFF; CDR3 DNA: TGTGCCAGCAGCCAAGATAGAGGCAACACCGGGGAGCTGTTTTTT
clone size: many; J gene: TRBJ2-3; V gene: TRBV6-5; D gene: TRBD2; CDR3 protein: CASSYSPPGRATDTQYF; CDR3 DNA: TGTGCCAGCAGTTACTCACCACCGGGGAGGGCTACAGATACGCAGTATTTT
clone size: .; J gene: TRBJ2-7; V gene: TRBV28; D gene: .; CDR3 protein: CASRSGGIRYEQYF; CDR3 DNA: TGTGCCAGTCGGTCGGGTGGGATCCGCTACGAGCAGTACTTC
clone size: many; J gene: TRBJ2-5; V gene: TRBV5-1; D gene: TRBD2; CDR3 protein: CASSSGTSQETQYF; CDR3 DNA: TGCGCCAGCAGCTCCGGGACTAGCCAAGAGACCCAGTACTTC